The clone carrying this T cell receptor beta chain was recorded a few times. No antigen is known for it. This specimen comes from a study of regulatory T cells in long-lasting Graves disease. Background on the study: Graves' disease counted as persistent after over 5 years of antithyroid drugs with positive TSH receptor antibodies.

Study-wide results and caveats: Favored usage of TRBV28, TRBJ1-2 and TRBJ2-5 was recorded in persistent disease.

This CDR3 has 13 residues. Germline V gene sequence: CDR1 LNHDA, CDR2 SQIVND (reference sequence). The V segment lost 5 bases and the J segment 4 bases; nucleotides outside the gene matches: 4. Noted time point: persistent/refractory GD, antithyroid drugs over 5 years with positive TRAb. PBMC-derived RNA was used for the TCR library. An endocrinology department in Xi'an, China, recruited the patients. Arm-PCR with iRepertoire HTBI primers amplified the CDR3 regions for these TCR beta libraries. Authors' analysis steps: The samples yielded roughly 64 TRBV and about 15 TRBJ segments. TCRdb reanalysed the multiplex PCR reads using MiXCR and keeps one entry per CDR3 protein. TCRdb, not the authors, supplied the V and J calls. The sample lists about 470,000 distinct CDR3 sequences; less than 25% were seen once.

The V gene is TRBV19, the J gene TRBJ1-1; TRBD1 matches at 7 bases. This TCR was recovered from a female donor with Graves disease. The sequencing here drew on peripheral blood mononuclear cells (PBMCs), taken when the disease was refractory, from a patient treated with antithyroid drugs. The CDR3 DNA reads as TGTGCCAGTAGTTGGGACAGTGTCACTGAAGCTTTCTTT. This gives the protein CASSWDSVTEAFF.